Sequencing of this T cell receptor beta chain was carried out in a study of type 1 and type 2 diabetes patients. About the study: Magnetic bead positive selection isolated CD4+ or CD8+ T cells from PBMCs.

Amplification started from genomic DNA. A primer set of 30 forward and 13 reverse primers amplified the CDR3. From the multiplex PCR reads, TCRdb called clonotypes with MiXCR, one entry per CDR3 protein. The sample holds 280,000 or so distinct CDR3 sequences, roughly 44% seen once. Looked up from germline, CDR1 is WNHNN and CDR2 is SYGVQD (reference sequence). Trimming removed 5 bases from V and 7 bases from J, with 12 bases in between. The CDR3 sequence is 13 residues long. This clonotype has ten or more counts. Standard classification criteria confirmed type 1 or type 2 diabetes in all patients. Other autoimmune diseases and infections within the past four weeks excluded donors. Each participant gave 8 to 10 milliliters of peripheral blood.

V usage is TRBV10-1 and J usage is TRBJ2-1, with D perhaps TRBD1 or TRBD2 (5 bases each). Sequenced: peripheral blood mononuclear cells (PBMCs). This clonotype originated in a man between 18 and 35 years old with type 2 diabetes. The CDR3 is CASSPGPMNEQFF. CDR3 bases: TGCGCCAGCAGTCCGGGACCGATGAATGAGCAGTTCTTC.